A selection of T cell receptor beta chains follows, all from one sample in a study of shared T cell receptors in the human thymus. Profiling relied on immunoSEQ multiplex PCR, and the TCRdb table lists in-frame clones only, not all of them. The sample contains 700,000 to 750,000 clones, 70% to 90% of which appear only once. The same data also went into a second study, on human thymus T cells.

Sequenced input: thymocytes. Receptor source: a girl in the first two years of life with a congenital heart defect. The CDR3 runs from the conserved cysteine through the conserved F or W. The D gene is left open where the match is weak. Not all rows give a size; the values are once, few, many and, for expanded clones, a class.

>TRBD1|TRBV4-3|TRBJ2-1|NA
TGCGCCAGCAGCCAAGTTAAGGGGGCGGGTTATGAGAATGAGCAGTTCTTC
CASSQVKGAGYENEQFF
>TRBD1|TRBV6-4|TRBJ1-2|NA
TGTGCCAGCAGAGCACCAGGGGGCTATGGCTACACCTTC
CASRAPGGYGYTF
>TRBD2|TRBV7-9|TRBJ2-1|NA
TGTGCCAGCAGACAACCGGGACTACCATCCTACAATGAGCAGTTCTTC
CASRQPGLPSYNEQFF
>NA|TRBV4-3|TRBJ1-6|NA
TGCGCCAGCAGCCAAGATCTTTGGAGGGTTAATTCACCCCTCCACTTT
CASSQDLWRVNSPLHF
>TRBD1|TRBV4-1|TRBJ2-7|NA
TGCGCCAGCAGCCACCTACGGACAGGGGGAGGCGAGCAGTACTTC
CASSHLRTGGGEQYF
>NA|TRBV4-3|TRBJ2-5|NA
TGCGCCAGCAGCCGGAACAGGGAAGAGACCCAGTACTTC
CASSRNREETQYF
>NA|TRBV7-2|TRBJ1-2|NA
TGTGCCAGCAGCTTAACCGGAGGATACGGACCGTGGGGCTACACCTTC
CASSLTGGYGPWGYTF
>NA|TRBV19|TRBJ1-3|NA
TGTGCCAGTAGTTCCCCCCCGGGACTTCCCCCCGCGGGTGGAAACACCATATATTTT
CASSSPPGLPPAGGNTIYF
>TRBD1|TRBV5-1|TRBJ2-5|NA
TGCGCCAGCAGCGAGGGGGCCTCTCATATGGGACAGGGGTCTTCAGAGACCCAGTACTTC
CASSEGASHMGQGSSETQYF
>TRBD1|TRBV12-5|TRBJ2-5|NA
TGTGCTAGTGGTGTCCACAGGGGTAGGGGTGTAGAGACCCAGTACTTC
CASGVHRGRGVETQYF
>NA|TRBV7-4|TRBJ1-1|once
TGTGCCAGCAGCTTATACGGGGGGCTCACTGAAGCTTTCTTT
CASSLYGGLTEAFF
>TRBD1|TRBV5-4|TRBJ2-2|NA
TGTGCCAGCAGCAAAAAAAGAAGGGGGCGCATAGAGAACACCGGGGAGCTGTTTTTT
CASSKKRRGRIENTGELFF
>TRBD1|TRBV18|TRBJ1-2|NA
TGTGCCAGCTCAGCAAGTCCCGGGACAGGGTACTATGGCTACACCTTC
CASSASPGTGYYGYTF
>NA|TRBV10-1|TRBJ2-4|NA
TGCGCCAGCAGTGAAGTGGCGGGGAAGGGCAAAAACATTCAGTACTTC
CASSEVAGKGKNIQYF
>NA|TRBV19|TRBJ1-5|NA
TGTGCCAGTAGTTCTGTAGAGAGCAATCAGCCCCAGCATTTT
CASSSVESNQPQHF
>TRBD2|TRBV7-6|TRBJ2-7|NA
TGTGCCAGCAGCTCACTAGCGCCCAGCTCCTACGAGCAGTACTTC
CASSSLAPSSYEQYF
>NA|TRBV5-4|TRBJ1-3|NA
TGTGCCAGCAGCTTGATTGGGGCAGGCCGGCCATTTACTGGAAACACCATATATTTT
CASSLIGAGRPFTGNTIYF
>TRBD1|TRBV7-3|TRBJ1-1|NA
TGTGCCAGCAGCCCCACTACGGACAGGGAAGCTTTCTTT
CASSPTTDREAFF
>NA|TRBV1|TRBJ2-3|NA
TGCACCAGCAGCCAAGGTGCACATCAACTAGCGGGGGCCACAGATACGCAGTATTTT
CTSSQGAHQLAGATDTQYF
>TRBD1|TRBV28|TRBJ2-1|few
TGTGCCAGCACCGACCCTGACAGGGGGGGCAATGAGCAGTTCTTC
CASTDPDRGGNEQFF
>NA|TRBV10-2|TRBJ1-4|NA
TGCGCCAGCAGTGAGTTCGGGAGTATTTTCCTGCAGGACGAAAAACTGTTTTTT
CASSEFGSIFLQDEKLFF
>NA|TRBV5-6|TRBJ1-1|NA
TGTGCCAGCAGCCAAAACGGCAGGGTGGCTTTCTTT
CASSQNGRVAFF
>TRBD1|TRBV28|TRBJ1-2|NA
TGTGCCAGCAGAATCCCATGGACAGGGACTAACTATGGCTACACCTTC
CASRIPWTGTNYGYTF
>TRBD1|TRBV11-2|TRBJ2-7|NA
TGTGCCAGCAGCTTGGACGAAACGTTCGGGACAGCTACCTACGAGCAGTACTTC
CASSLDETFGTATYEQYF
>TRBD1|TRBV7-6|TRBJ2-2|NA
TGTGCCAGCAGCTTAATAGGACAGGGGGCCAATGAACCTACCGGGGAGCTGTTTTTT
CASSLIGQGANEPTGELFF